This T cell receptor (beta chain) is drawn from a study of graft-versus-host responses after intestinal transplantation. For the study at large: Recipients had transplants, and these were multivisceral, liver-intestinal, or isolated intestinal. The whole recipient group had anti-thymocyte globulin induction followed by tacrolimus and steroids for around three years.

As concerns this clone: The antigen remains undetermined.

The repertoire was sequenced with immunoSEQ multiplex PCR; TCRdb's copy has only in-frame clones and lacks some. The sample shows roughly 100,000 clones, 93% of them seen only once. Regarding the study as a whole: Early after transplant, HvG declines were associated with peak levels of circulating GvH clones. Recipient marrow harbored GvH clones, some of which surfaced first in ileum or blood.

The length of the CDR3 is 13 residues. V was shortened by 4 bases and J by 4 bases, with 7 bases between the two germline ends. Germline V gene data show CDR1 as SGHVS and CDR2 as FNYEAQ. The clonotype comes from a human donor who received an intestinal transplant. Sequencing was performed on unstimulated CD8+ T cells sorted from spleen or lymph node cells, taken before intestinal transplant. The chain employs TRBV7-6 and TRBJ2-2, with D tentatively TRBD1 or TRBD2 (5 bases each). As DNA, the CDR3 is TGTGCCAGCAGCTATGGGACCACCGGGGAGCTGTTTTTT. Translation gives CASSYGTTGELFF.